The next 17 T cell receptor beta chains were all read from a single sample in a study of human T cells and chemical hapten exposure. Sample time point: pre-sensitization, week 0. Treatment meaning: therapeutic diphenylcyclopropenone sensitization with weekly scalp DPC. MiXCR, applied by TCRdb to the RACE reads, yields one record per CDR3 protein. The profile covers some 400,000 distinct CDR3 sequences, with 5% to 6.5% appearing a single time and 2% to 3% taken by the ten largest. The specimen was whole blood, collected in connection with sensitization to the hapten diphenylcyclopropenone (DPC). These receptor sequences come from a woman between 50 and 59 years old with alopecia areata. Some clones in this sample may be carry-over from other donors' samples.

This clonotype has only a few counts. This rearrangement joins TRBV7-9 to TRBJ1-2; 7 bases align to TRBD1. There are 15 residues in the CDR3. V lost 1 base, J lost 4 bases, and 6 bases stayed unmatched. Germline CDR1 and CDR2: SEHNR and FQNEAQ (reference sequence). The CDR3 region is CASSLEEGAGYGYTF. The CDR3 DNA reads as TGTGCCAGCAGCTTAGAGGAGGGGGCAGGCTATGGCTACACCTTC.

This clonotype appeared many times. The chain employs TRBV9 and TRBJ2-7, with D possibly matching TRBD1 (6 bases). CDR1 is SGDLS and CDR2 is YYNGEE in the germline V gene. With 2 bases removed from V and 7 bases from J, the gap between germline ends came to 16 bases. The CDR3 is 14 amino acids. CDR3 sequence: CASSVFRDTGEQYF. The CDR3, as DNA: TGTGCCAGCAGCGTGTTTAGGGACACTGGAGAGCAGTACTTC.

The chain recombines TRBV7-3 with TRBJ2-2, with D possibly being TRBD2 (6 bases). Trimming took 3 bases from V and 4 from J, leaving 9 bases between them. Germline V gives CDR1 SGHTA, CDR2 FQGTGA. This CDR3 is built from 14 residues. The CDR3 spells CASSLTSSTGELFF. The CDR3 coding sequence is TGTGCCAGCAGCTTGACTAGTAGCACCGGGGAGCTGTTTTTT.

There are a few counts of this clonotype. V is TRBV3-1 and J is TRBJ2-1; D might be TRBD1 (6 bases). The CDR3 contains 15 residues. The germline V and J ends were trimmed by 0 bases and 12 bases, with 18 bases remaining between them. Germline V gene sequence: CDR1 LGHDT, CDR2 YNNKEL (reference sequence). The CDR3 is CASSQDGDTFTGQFF. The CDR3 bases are TGTGCCAGCAGCCAAGATGGGGACACATTCACTGGGCAGTTCTTC.

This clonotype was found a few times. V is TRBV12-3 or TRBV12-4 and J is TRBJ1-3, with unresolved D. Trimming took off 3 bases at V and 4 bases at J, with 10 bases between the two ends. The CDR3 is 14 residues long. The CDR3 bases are TGTGCCAGCAGTTTGATAGGTATCGGAAACACCATATATTTT. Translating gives CASSLIGIGNTIYF.

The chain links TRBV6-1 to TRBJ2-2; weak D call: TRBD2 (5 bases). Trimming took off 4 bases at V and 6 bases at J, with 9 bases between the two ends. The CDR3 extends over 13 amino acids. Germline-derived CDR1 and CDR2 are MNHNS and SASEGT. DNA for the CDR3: TGTGCCAGCAGTGTGTATAGCGCCGGGGAGCTGTTTTTT. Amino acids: CASSVYSAGELFF.

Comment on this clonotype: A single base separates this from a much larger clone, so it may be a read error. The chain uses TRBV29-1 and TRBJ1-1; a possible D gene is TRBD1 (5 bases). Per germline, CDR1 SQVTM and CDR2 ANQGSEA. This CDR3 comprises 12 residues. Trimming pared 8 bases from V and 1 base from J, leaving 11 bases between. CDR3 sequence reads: CSWRQTNTEAFF. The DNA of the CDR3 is TGCAGCTGGAGACAGACGAACACTGAAGCTTTCTTT. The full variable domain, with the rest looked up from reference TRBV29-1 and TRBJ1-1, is SAVISQKPSRDICQRGTSLTIQCQVDSQVTMMFWYRQQPGQSLTLIATANQGSEATYESGFVIDKFPISRPNLTFSTLTVSNMSPEDSSIYLCSWRQTNTEAFFGQGTRLTVV.

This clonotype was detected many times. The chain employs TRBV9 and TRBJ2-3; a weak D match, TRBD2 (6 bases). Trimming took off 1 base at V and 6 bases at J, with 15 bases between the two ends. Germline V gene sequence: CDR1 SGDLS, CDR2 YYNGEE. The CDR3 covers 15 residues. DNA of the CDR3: TGTGCCAGCAGCGTATTGGGGACTTGGTTGGATACGCAGTATTTT. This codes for CASSVLGTWLDTQYF.

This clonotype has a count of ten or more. CDR3 region: CASSLEGRQPQHF. The CDR3 region has the DNA TGTGCCAGCAGCTTGGAGGGTCGACAGCCCCAGCATTTT. The J gene is TRBJ1-5, the V gene TRBV5-6, with no clear D. Trimming removed 0 bases from V and 7 bases from J, with 8 bases in between. Germline V CDR1 and CDR2: SGHDT, YYEEEE. The CDR3 runs to 13 residues.

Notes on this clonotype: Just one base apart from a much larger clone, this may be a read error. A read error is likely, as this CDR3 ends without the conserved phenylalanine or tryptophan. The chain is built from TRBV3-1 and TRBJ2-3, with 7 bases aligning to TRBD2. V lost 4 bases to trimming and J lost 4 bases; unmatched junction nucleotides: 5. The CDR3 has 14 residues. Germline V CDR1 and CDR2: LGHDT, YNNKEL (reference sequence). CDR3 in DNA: TGTGCCAGCAGCCCGCGGGAGAAAGCAGATACGCAGTATTTA. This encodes CASSPREKADTQYL.

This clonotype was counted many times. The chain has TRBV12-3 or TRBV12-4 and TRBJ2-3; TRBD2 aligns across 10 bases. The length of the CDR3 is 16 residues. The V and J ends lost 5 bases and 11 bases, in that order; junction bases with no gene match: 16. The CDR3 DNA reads TGTGCCAGCAGTGTACTAGCGGGGCTAGCCCGGGGGGGGCAGTATTTT. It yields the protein CASSVLAGLARGGQYF.

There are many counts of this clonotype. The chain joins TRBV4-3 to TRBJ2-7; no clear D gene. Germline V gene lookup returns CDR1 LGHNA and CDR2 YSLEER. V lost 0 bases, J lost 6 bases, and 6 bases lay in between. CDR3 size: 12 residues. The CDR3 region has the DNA TGCGCCAGCAGCCAAGAATGGGGCGAGCAGTACTTC. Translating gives CASSQEWGEQYF.

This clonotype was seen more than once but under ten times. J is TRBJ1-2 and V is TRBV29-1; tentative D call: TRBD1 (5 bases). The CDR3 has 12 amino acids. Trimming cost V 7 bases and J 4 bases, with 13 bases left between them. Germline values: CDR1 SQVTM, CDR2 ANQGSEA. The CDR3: CSAGGIGYGYTF. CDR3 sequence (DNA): TGCAGCGCTGGGGGGATTGGCTATGGCTACACCTTC.

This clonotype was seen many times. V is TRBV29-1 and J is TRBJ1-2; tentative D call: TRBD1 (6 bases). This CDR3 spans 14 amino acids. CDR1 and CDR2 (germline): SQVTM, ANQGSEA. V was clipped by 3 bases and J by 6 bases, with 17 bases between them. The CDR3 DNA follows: TGCAGCGTTGACACGACAGGAGGAACTCATGGCTACACCTTC. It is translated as CSVDTTGGTHGYTF.

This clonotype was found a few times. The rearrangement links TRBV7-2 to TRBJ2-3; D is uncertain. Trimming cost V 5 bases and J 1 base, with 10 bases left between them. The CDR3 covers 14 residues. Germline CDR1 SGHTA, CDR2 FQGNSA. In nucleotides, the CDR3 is TGTGCCAGCAGCCCCGGATCGGGCACAGATACGCAGTATTTT. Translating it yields CASSPGSGTDTQYF.

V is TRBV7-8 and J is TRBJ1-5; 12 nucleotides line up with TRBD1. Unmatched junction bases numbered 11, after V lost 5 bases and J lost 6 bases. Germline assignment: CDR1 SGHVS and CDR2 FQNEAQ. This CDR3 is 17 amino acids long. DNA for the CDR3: TGTGCCAGCAGCCCAATCATCGGGGACAGGGGGCCTCAGCCCCAGCATTTT. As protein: CASSPIIGDRGPQPQHF.

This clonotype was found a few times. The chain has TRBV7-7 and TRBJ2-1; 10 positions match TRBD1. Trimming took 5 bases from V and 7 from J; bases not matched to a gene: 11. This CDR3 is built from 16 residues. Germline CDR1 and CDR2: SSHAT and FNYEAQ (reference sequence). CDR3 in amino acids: CASSPRWDRGYNEQFF. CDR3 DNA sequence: TGTGCCAGCAGCCCCAGATGGGACAGGGGTTATAATGAGCAGTTCTTC. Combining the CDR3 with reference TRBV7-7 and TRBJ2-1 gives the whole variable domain GAGVSQSPRYKVTKRGQDVTLRCDPISSHATLYWYQQALGQGPEFLTYFNYEAQPDKSGLPSDRFSAERPEGSISTLTIQRTEQRDSAMYRCASSPRWDRGYNEQFFGPGTRLTVL.